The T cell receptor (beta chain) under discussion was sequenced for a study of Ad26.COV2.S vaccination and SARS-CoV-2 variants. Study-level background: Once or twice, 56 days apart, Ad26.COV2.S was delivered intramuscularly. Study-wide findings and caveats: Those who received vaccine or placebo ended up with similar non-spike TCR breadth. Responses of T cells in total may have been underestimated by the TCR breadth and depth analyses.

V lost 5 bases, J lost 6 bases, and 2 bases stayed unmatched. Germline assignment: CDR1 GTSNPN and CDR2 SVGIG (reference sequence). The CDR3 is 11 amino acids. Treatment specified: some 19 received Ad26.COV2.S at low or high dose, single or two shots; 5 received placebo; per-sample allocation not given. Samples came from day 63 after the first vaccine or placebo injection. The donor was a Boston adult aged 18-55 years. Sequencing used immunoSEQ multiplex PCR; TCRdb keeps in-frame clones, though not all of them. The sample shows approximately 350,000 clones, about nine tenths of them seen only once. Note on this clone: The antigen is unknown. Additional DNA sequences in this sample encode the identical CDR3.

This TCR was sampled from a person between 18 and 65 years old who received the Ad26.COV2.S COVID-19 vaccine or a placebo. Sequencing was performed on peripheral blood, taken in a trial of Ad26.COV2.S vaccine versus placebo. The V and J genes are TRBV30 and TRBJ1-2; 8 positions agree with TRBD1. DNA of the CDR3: TGTGCCTGGGGACAGGGAAATGGCTACACCTTC. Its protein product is CAWGQGNGYTF.